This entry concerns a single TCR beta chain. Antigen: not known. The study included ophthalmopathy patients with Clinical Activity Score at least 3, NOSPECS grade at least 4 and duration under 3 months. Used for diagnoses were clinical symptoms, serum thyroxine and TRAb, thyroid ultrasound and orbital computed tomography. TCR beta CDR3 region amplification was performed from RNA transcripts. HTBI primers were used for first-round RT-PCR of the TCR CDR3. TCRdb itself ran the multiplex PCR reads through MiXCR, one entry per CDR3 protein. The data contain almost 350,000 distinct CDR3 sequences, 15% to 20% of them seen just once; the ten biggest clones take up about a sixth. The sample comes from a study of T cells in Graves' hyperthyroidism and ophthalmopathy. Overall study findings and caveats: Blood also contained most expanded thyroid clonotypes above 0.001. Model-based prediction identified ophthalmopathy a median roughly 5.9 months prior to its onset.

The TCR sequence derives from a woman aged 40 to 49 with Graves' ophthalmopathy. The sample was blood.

The CDR3 loop is CASSRQATLVTGELFF. The CDR3 nucleotides read TGTGCCAGTAGCCGACAGGCCACGCTCGTCACCGGGGAGCTGTTTTTT. V usage is TRBV19 and J usage is TRBJ2-2, with a tentative D call TRBD1 (6 bases). In germline, CDR1 is LNHDA, CDR2 SQIVND (reference sequence). The CDR3 has 16 residues. V gave up 6 bases and J gave up 4 bases, with 18 bases separating them.